This TCR beta chain was captured by sequencing in a study of T cells in Graves' hyperthyroidism and ophthalmopathy. Regarding the study as a whole: Researchers found most expanded thyroid clonotypes above 0.001 in blood as well.

CDR3 size: 14 residues. The J segment lost 5 bases and the V segment lost 5 bases, leaving 4 bases of the junction unmatched. This clonotype was counted many times. What it recognizes is unknown. Template material for amplifying TCR beta CDR3 regions consisted of RNA transcripts. A first-round RT-PCR of the TCR CDR3 used the HTBI primer set. In TCRdb, the multiplex PCR reads were re-called with MiXCR into one record per CDR3 protein. The table includes around 340,000 distinct CDR3 sequences, around a sixth detected once. The V and J genes are TRBV12-3 or TRBV12-4 and TRBJ2-5; 11 bases are shared with TRBD2. The sequenced material came from blood. The sequence came from a middle-aged woman with Graves' ophthalmopathy. The CDR3 region is CASSELAGVETQYF. The CDR3 bases are TGTGCCAGCAGTGAACTAGCGGGAGTCGAGACCCAGTACTTC.